These 27 T cell receptor beta chains were all obtained from the same sample, sequenced in a study of blood T cell repertoires in COVID-19. TCRdb's table, derived via immunoSEQ multiplex PCR, lists solely in-frame clones and lacks some. Among 100,000 to 120,000 clones listed, roughly 85% were seen once. Sequenced input: peripheral blood. The source of these receptors is a human donor in a cohort sampled during active COVID-19.

The J gene is TRBJ1-5, the V gene TRBV5-5; D gene ambiguous. V lost 0 bases, J lost 2 bases, and 6 bases lay in between. Germline assignment: CDR1 SGHKS and CDR2 YYEKEE (reference sequence). CDR3 length: 14 residues. CDR3 coding DNA: TGTGCCAGCAGCTTGGGAACTGGCAATCAGCCCCAGCATTTT. This sequence encodes CASSLGTGNQPQHF.

This chain connects TRBV5-4 to TRBJ2-5, with D possibly matching TRBD1 (5 bases). CDR3 length equals 12 residues. Trimming took off 4 bases at V and 5 bases at J, with 9 bases between the two ends. The V gene's germline CDR1 is SGHNT and CDR2 YYREEE (reference sequence). The CDR3 protein is CASSPDTETQYF. CDR3 coding DNA: TGTGCCAGCAGCCCGGACACGGAGACCCAGTACTTC.

CDR3: CSASLWDTTDTQYF. The DNA for the CDR3 is TGCAGTGCTAGTCTTTGGGACACCACAGATACGCAGTATTTT. V and J are TRBV20-1 and TRBJ2-3, with a possible D match to TRBD1 (6 bases). V shed 3 bases and J shed 2 bases, with 12 bases lying between them. CDR3 length: 14 residues. CDR1 is DFQATT, CDR2 SNEGSKA, per germline (reference sequence).

The chain is built from TRBV9 and TRBJ1-3; D unresolved. The V end lost 0 bases, the J end lost 0 bases, and 10 bases lay between the germline ends. This CDR3 has 16 residues. The V gene's germline CDR1 is SGDLS and CDR2 YYNGEE. CDR3 DNA sequence: TGTGCCAGCAGCGTAGAGTGGCACCTCTCTGGAAACACCATATATTTT. It specifies CASSVEWHLSGNTIYF.

This chain links TRBV6-5 with TRBJ1-1; 7 positions match TRBD1. Germline V gene sequence: CDR1 MNHEY, CDR2 SVGAGI. This CDR3 spans 14 amino acids. Trimming cost V 2 bases and J 8 bases; bases outside gene matches: 8. CDR3 sequence reads: CASSYANRGREAFF. CDR3 coding DNA: TGTGCCAGCAGTTACGCAAACAGGGGAAGAGAAGCTTTCTTT.

This sequence joins TRBV3-1 (or the pseudogene TRBV3-2) and TRBJ2-1; no clear D. This CDR3 is 23 amino acids long. Germline lookup yields CDR1 LGHDT and CDR2 YNNKEL (reference sequence). V was trimmed by 3 bases and J by 4 bases, leaving 37 bases between them. In DNA form, the CDR3 reads TGTGCCAGCAGCCACAACGCCGTGACCGACCGGGTGGGTCTGTTCGACCAATACAATGAGCAGTTCTTC. It codes for CASSHNAVTDRVGLFDQYNEQFF.

The rearrangement links TRBV5-1 to TRBJ1-4; D unresolved. CDR1 SGHRS and CDR2 YFSETQ come from the germline V gene. The CDR3 spans 14 residues. V gave up 1 base and J gave up 0 bases, with 4 bases separating them. The CDR3 loop reads CASSLWPTNEKLFF. The CDR3, as DNA: TGCGCCAGCAGCTTGTGGCCAACTAATGAAAAACTGTTTTTT.

This rearrangement joins TRBV21-1 to TRBJ2-3; TRBD1 is the table's D call and was not checked against the DNA. TRBV21-1 is an annotated pseudogene. The CDR3 spans 18 residues. CDR3 coding DNA: TGTGCCAGCAGCGCTCCAGGGAGGACAGGGGGCTGCACAGATACGCAGTATTTT. Protein: CASSAPGRTGGCTDTQYF.

This chain uses TRBV2 with TRBJ1-1; D is unresolved. The CDR3 contains 12 residues. Between the trimmed V and J ends, which lost 1 base and 7 bases, there was a span of 7 bases. Germline V gene sequence: CDR1 SNHLY, CDR2 FYNNEI. The CDR3 sequence: CASSEVHFEAFF. DNA of the CDR3: TGTGCCAGCAGTGAAGTACATTTTGAAGCTTTCTTT.

This chain uses TRBV15 with TRBJ1-1; TRBD1 matches 8 bases. J gave up 4 bases and V 3 bases, and 13 bases lay outside the gene matches. The CDR3 runs 17 residues. In germline, CDR1 is LNHNV, CDR2 YYDKDF (reference sequence). CDR3 bases: TGTGCCACCAGCAGCGAGGGATGGGCAGGGGGCGGCACTGAAGCTTTCTTT. Amino acid sequence: CATSSEGWAGGGTEAFF.

This sequence joins TRBV2 and TRBJ1-5, with D possibly matching TRBD1 (5 bases). Germline-derived CDR1 and CDR2 are SNHLY and FYNNEI. Trimming pared 4 bases from V and 6 bases from J, leaving 16 bases between. This CDR3 has 15 amino acids. The CDR3 region is CASSGEGSATQPQHF. The CDR3 bases are TGTGCCAGCAGTGGGGAGGGGTCGGCCACTCAGCCCCAGCATTTT.

This chain links TRBV14 with TRBJ2-2; 8 bases agree with TRBD1. There are 17 residues in the CDR3. J gave up 5 bases and V 4 bases, and 12 bases lay outside the gene matches. Germline V gene data show CDR1 as SGHDN and CDR2 as FVKESK. CDR3 amino acids: CASSPAIGQGRTGELFF. CDR3 in DNA: TGTGCCAGCAGCCCCGCGATAGGACAGGGAAGAACCGGGGAGCTGTTTTTT.

This chain joins TRBV24-1 and TRBJ1-1; TRBD1 aligns across 7 bases. The junction had 8 bases not matched to a gene; V was cut back by 5 bases and J by 3 bases. The CDR3 has 15 amino acids. Germline V gene lookup returns CDR1 KGHDR and CDR2 SFDVKD. The CDR3, as DNA: TGTGCCACCAGTGGCCACGACAGGGACTACACTGAAGCTTTCTTT. Translated, it gives CATSGHDRDYTEAFF.

The CDR3 DNA is TGTGCCAGTAGTCCTCGGGGGGGTCCCCAGCATTTT. Residues: CASSPRGGPQHF. The V and J genes are TRBV19 and TRBJ1-5; TRBD1 might be the D (5 bases). Germline CDR1 and CDR2: LNHDA and SQIVND (reference sequence). The CDR3 totals 12 residues. The ends were cut back, 5 bases at V and 10 bases at J, with 12 bases in the middle. The whole variable domain, remainder taken from reference TRBV19 and TRBJ1-5, is DGGITQSPKYLFRKEGQNVTLSCEQNLNHDAMYWYRQDPGQGLRLIYYSQIVNDFQKGDIAEGYSVSREKKESFPLTVTSAQKNPTAFYLCASSPRGGPQHFGDGTRLSIL.

J is TRBJ2-7 and V is TRBV3-1 (or the pseudogene TRBV3-2), with no clear D. The CDR3 covers 11 residues. Germline CDR1 LGHDT, CDR2 YNNKEL (reference sequence). Trimming took off 4 bases at V and 3 bases at J, with 4 bases between the two ends. CDR3: CASSLNYEQYF. In nucleotides, the CDR3 is TGTGCCAGCAGCCTTAACTACGAGCAGTACTTC.

The chain carries TRBV7-8 and TRBJ2-3, with TRBD2 identical over 9 bases. The V gene end was trimmed by 5 bases and the J gene end by 0 bases; junction bases not matched to a gene: 6. The CDR3 length is 16 residues. The germline gives CDR1 SGHVS, CDR2 FQNEAQ. The CDR3 region is CASSPQTSGSTDTQYF. The CDR3 nucleotides are TGTGCCAGCAGCCCCCAGACTAGCGGTAGCACAGATACGCAGTATTTT.

The CDR3 nucleotides read TGTGCCAGCAGTACATCCCGACAGGGGATATCCTACGAGCAGTACTTC. Its protein product is CASSTSRQGISYEQYF. This sequence joins TRBV28 and TRBJ2-7, with 8 bases matching TRBD1. Losses at the gene ends were 5 bases for V and 1 base for J; bases not matched to a gene: 10. CDR1 is MDHEN and CDR2 is SYDVKM in the germline V gene. The CDR3 totals 16 residues.

The chain uses TRBV5-8 and TRBJ2-3; 8 bases match TRBD1. Unmatched junction bases numbered 6, after V lost 4 bases and J lost 2 bases. Germline CDR1 and CDR2: SGHTS and YDEGEE. This CDR3 spans 15 amino acids. In DNA form, the CDR3 reads TGTGCCAGCAGCCCAAGGGACAGGCCCACAGATACGCAGTATTTT. Its translation: CASSPRDRPTDTQYF.

The chain combines TRBV19 with TRBJ2-2, with TRBD2 matching 10 bases. There are 16 residues in the CDR3. Germline V gene data show CDR1 as LNHDA and CDR2 as SQIVND (reference sequence). The junction had 11 bases not matched to a gene; V was cut back by 7 bases and J by 6 bases. CDR3 coding DNA: TGTGCCAGTACCACGGTGGCTAGCGGGAGTGCCGGGGAGCTGTTTTTT. It is translated as CASTTVASGSAGELFF.

This clone has more than one count but fewer than ten. The chain combines TRBV3-1 (or the pseudogene TRBV3-2) with TRBJ2-3; unclear D gene. This CDR3 region has 9 residues. V dropped 4 bases and J dropped 14 bases, with 7 bases sitting between them. Looked up from germline, CDR1 is LGHDT and CDR2 is YNNKEL (reference sequence). CDR3 amino acids: CASSPRGYF. CDR3 nucleotide sequence: TGTGCCAGCAGCCCCCGAGGGTATTTT.

This sequence joins TRBV19 and TRBJ2-7; possibly TRBD1 for D (6 bases). V lost 5 bases and J lost 3, with 8 bases in between. The germline CDR1 and CDR2 sequences are LNHDA and SQIVND (reference sequence). This CDR3 has 12 amino acids. CDR3 DNA sequence: TGTGCCAGTAGTTCGGACAGCTACGAGCAGTACTTC. As protein: CASSSDSYEQYF.

The chain carries TRBV9 and TRBJ2-1; 11 bases map to TRBD2. Germline CDR1 is SGDLS and CDR2 is YYNGEE. The CDR3 covers 16 residues. With 7 bases clipped from V and 4 bases from J, the junction kept 10 bases outside the gene matches. The CDR3 bases are TGTGCCAGCGCAAGAACCGGGACTAGCGGTTACAATGAGCAGTTCTTC. Protein product: CASARTGTSGYNEQFF.

This clone was found once. The V gene is TRBV15, the J gene TRBJ1-3; D call uncertain. The germline gives CDR1 LNHNV, CDR2 YYDKDF (reference sequence). The CDR3 extends over 15 amino acids. V lost 2 bases and J 0 bases, leaving 8 bases between the germline ends. CDR3 sequence: CATSRIRGSGNTIYF. DNA for the CDR3: TGTGCCACCAGCAGAATCCGGGGCTCTGGAAACACCATATATTTT.

J is TRBJ1-2 and V is TRBV7-8, with a weak D call TRBD1 (5 bases). Germline V gives CDR1 SGHVS, CDR2 FQNEAQ. CDR3 length: 15 residues. V lost 1 base and J 6 bases, leaving 15 bases between the germline ends. As DNA, the CDR3 is TGTGCCAGCAGCTTAGAGTTCAGGGCTACTGATGGCTACACCTTC. Its protein is CASSLEFRATDGYTF.

With respect to this clone: A clone one base away is much larger, so this may be a read error. The rearrangement uses TRBV7-9 and TRBJ2-3, with TRBD2 matching 10 bases. CDR3 length: 14 residues. V dropped 5 bases and J dropped 1; count of bases not matched to a gene: 0. Germline CDR1 and CDR2: SEHNR and FQNEAQ (reference sequence). CDR3 DNA sequence: TGTGCCAGCAGCGGGACTAGCGGCACAGATACGCAGTATTTT. It yields the protein CASSGTSGTDTQYF.

CDR3 in amino acids: CASSTSGTGDEKLFF. CDR3 in DNA: TGTGCCAGCAGTACCTCCGGGACAGGGGATGAAAAACTGTTTTTT. The V call is TRBV6-6, the J call TRBJ1-4, with 10 bases that match TRBD1. CDR3 length: 15 amino acids. V dropped 5 bases and J dropped 6; count of bases not matched to a gene: 6. Germline lookup yields CDR1 MNHNY and CDR2 SVGAGI (reference sequence).

CDR3 coding DNA: TGTGCCAGCAGCACAATACAGGGGGCGAGGACCGGGGAGCTGTTTTTT. Translated: CASSTIQGARTGELFF. This chain connects TRBV9 to TRBJ2-2, with 9 positions matching TRBD1. Germline trimming cut 4 bases from V and 5 bases from J; bases unmatched to any gene: 9. The CDR3 has 16 amino acids. Germline V gene data show CDR1 as SGDLS and CDR2 as YYNGEE.